The sequence of this TCR beta chain was determined in a study of T-cell memory formation after mild COVID-19. Study background: There were largely donor-specific TCR clusters. Study outcomes and limitations: Some clones that responded turned up in pre-infection memory, which suggests that cross-reactive memory joined in. Most CD4+ clones that shrank were in CM and EM, while CD8+ ones turned up in EMRA.

TCRdb analysed the 5' RACE reads with MiXCR anew, one entry per CDR3 protein. The table records about 350,000 distinct CDR3 sequences, about 20% of them present only once. The germline V gene encodes CDR1 SGHTA and CDR2 FQGTGA. This CDR3 is 16 amino acids long. J lost 0 bases, V lost 6 bases, and 4 bases had no gene match. About this clonotype itself: Its specificity is unknown.

The V and J genes are TRBV7-3 and TRBJ2-2, with TRBD1 identical over 10 bases. This TCR was sampled from a man aged 18 to 30 who had mild COVID-19 (a few samples of this study predate the infection). Cell type and time point are not known. Sequenced input: PBMCs or a T cell subset sorted from them (not recorded which). DNA of the CDR3: TGTGCCAGCAGGAGGGACAGGGGCTCGAACACCGGGGAGCTGTTTTTT. Translating it yields CASRRDRGSNTGELFF.